What follows are 32 T cell receptor beta chains derived from one specimen sequenced in a study of blood T cell repertoires in COVID-19. Assay: immunoSEQ multiplex PCR; the TCRdb copy retains only in-frame clones and omits some. The table includes approximately 200,000 clones, about 90% detected once. The sample comprised PBMCs or T cells enriched from blood (not recorded which). These receptors all come from a man younger than 40 who had recovered from COVID-19.

This chain connects TRBV11-2 to TRBJ2-5; D call uncertain. V lost 4 bases to trimming and J lost 2 bases, with 8 bases between them. The CDR3 loop spans 13 amino acids. Germline assignment: CDR1 SGHAT and CDR2 FQNNGV. Written as DNA, the CDR3 is TGTGCCAGCAGCTCCGCGCCACAAGAGACCCAGTACTTC. Translation: CASSSAPQETQYF.

This clone was observed once. V gene TRBV4-3 combines with J gene TRBJ2-2, with TRBD1 matching 7 bases. Trimming at V came to 2 bases and at J to 4 bases, leaving 7 bases not matched to a gene. Per the germline V gene, CDR1 is LGHNA and CDR2 is YSLEER. This CDR3 is 16 amino acids long. The CDR3 spells CASSQTRQGGTGELFF. The DNA of the CDR3 is TGCGCCAGCAGCCAAACCCGACAGGGCGGCACCGGGGAGCTGTTTTTT.

The genes are TRBV7-9 and TRBJ2-7; D is perhaps TRBD1 (5 bases). CDR1 is SEHNR, CDR2 FQNEAQ, per germline (reference sequence). The V gene lost 2 bases and the J gene lost 2 bases, with 13 bases spanning the gap. The CDR3 runs 15 residues. For the CDR3, the DNA is TGTGCCAGCAGCTTATTTGGAGACAGTACCTACGAGCAGTACTTC. This gives the protein CASSLFGDSTYEQYF.

The chain combines TRBV2 with TRBJ1-2, with D tentatively TRBD1 (6 bases). CDR3 length: 13 residues. Germline-derived CDR1 and CDR2 are SNHLY and FYNNEI. V lost 4 bases, J lost 4 bases, and 10 bases lay in between. The CDR3 DNA reads as TGTGCCAGCAGTGGGGGGCAGGGCTATGGCTACACCTTC. This gives the protein CASSGGQGYGYTF.

This clone was recorded only once. The chain employs TRBV27 and TRBJ2-1; TRBD1 agrees at 7 bases. V lost 5 bases, J lost 3 bases, and 13 bases stayed unmatched. Germline values: CDR1 MNHEY, CDR2 SMNVEV (reference sequence). The CDR3 runs to 17 residues. CDR3 loop: CASSLLMTGQDYNEQFF. CDR3 in DNA: TGTGCCAGCAGTCTACTTATGACAGGGCAGGACTACAATGAGCAGTTCTTC.

The V call is TRBV27, the J call TRBJ2-6, with 8 positions matching TRBD1. The CDR3 has 17 amino acids. CDR1 and CDR2 from the germline V gene are MNHEY and SMNVEV (reference sequence). J was trimmed by 0 bases and V by 5 bases; bases with no gene match: 6. The CDR3 sequence is CASSAGGSISGANVLTF. The CDR3 bases are TGTGCCAGCAGTGCAGGGGGCTCCATCTCTGGGGCCAACGTCCTGACTTTC. Full variable domain (outside the CDR3, taken from reference TRBV27 and TRBJ2-6): EAQVTQNPRYLITVTGKKLTVTCSQNMNHEYMSWYRQDPGLGLRQIYYSMNVEVTDKGDVPEGYKVSRKEKRNFPLILESPSPNQTSLYFCASSAGGSISGANVLTFGAGSRLTVL.

The chain has TRBV28 and TRBJ2-7; 9 bases map to TRBD2. V lost 5 bases to trimming and J lost 5 bases; unmatched junction nucleotides: 7. The germline V gene has CDR1 MDHEN and CDR2 SYDVKM. CDR3 length equals 14 residues. Here the CDR3 reads CASSETAGGHEQYF. The DNA of the CDR3 is TGTGCCAGCAGTGAAACAGCGGGAGGCCACGAGCAGTACTTC.

Only one count was recorded for this clone. The V and J genes are TRBV7-2 and TRBJ1-6; no reliable D call. Germline CDR1 reads SGHTA; CDR2 reads FQGNSA. Trimming stripped 1 base from V and 0 bases from J, with 10 bases between. CDR3 length equals 17 residues. CDR3 sequence: CASSLVHGGSYNSPLHF. The CDR3 coding sequence is TGTGCCAGCAGCTTAGTACACGGCGGCTCCTATAATTCACCCCTCCACTTT.

The chain is built from TRBV7-2 and TRBJ1-1, with 8 bases identical to TRBD1. The V segment lost 2 bases and the J segment 5 bases; nucleotides outside the gene matches: 16. The germline gives CDR1 SGHTA, CDR2 FQGNSA. CDR3 length: 18 amino acids. The DNA for the CDR3 is TGTGCCAGCAGCTTATCTTACCGGGACAGGCCTATAGGTACTGAAGCTTTCTTT. Its translation: CASSLSYRDRPIGTEAFF.

V usage is TRBV25-1 and J usage is TRBJ2-3; 7 nucleotides agree with TRBD1. The CDR3 is 15 residues long. The germline V gene has CDR1 MGHDK and CDR2 SYGVNS. J was trimmed by 4 bases and V by 6 bases; bases with no gene match: 10. CDR3 region: CASSKPTGPADTQYF. DNA for the CDR3: TGTGCCAGCAGCAAACCGACAGGGCCCGCAGATACGCAGTATTTT.

The chain has TRBV7-9 and TRBJ2-7, with 10 bases that match TRBD2. CDR1 SEHNR and CDR2 FQNEAQ come from the germline V gene (reference sequence). J gave up 0 bases and V 0 bases, and 8 bases lay outside the gene matches. The CDR3 extends over 18 amino acids. The CDR3 DNA reads as TGTGCCAGCAGCTTAGCGCCCTTAGCGGGAGGAGGCTCCTACGAGCAGTACTTC. Protein: CASSLAPLAGGGSYEQYF.

This chain joins TRBV7-9 and TRBJ1-1; D gene uncertain. The CDR3 covers 14 residues. Trimming took 5 bases from V and 3 from J, leaving 13 bases between them. Germline loops: CDR1 SEHNR, CDR2 FQNEAQ (reference sequence). CDR3 amino acids: CASSPTHGYTEAFF. CDR3 nucleotides: TGTGCCAGCAGCCCCACCCACGGGTACACTGAAGCTTTCTTT. The whole variable domain, remainder taken from reference TRBV7-9 and TRBJ1-1, is DTGVSQNPRHKITKRGQNVTFRCDPISEHNRLYWYRQTLGQGPEFLTYFQNEAQLEKSRLLSDRFSAERPKGSFSTLEIQRTEQGDSAMYLCASSPTHGYTEAFFGQGTRLTVV.

The genes are TRBV28 and TRBJ2-3; TRBD2 matches 9 bases. In germline, CDR1 is MDHEN, CDR2 SYDVKM. The junction had 6 bases not matched to a gene; V was cut back by 7 bases and J by 4 bases. This CDR3 has 14 residues. CDR3 DNA sequence: TGTGCCAGCAAAGTAGCGGGAGTCTCAGATACGCAGTATTTT. Residues: CASKVAGVSDTQYF.

This chain links TRBV9 with TRBJ2-1; 10 bases map to TRBD2. With 0 bases clipped from V and 8 bases from J, the junction kept 5 bases outside the gene matches. Germline-derived CDR1 and CDR2 are SGDLS and YYNGEE. The CDR3 spans 15 residues. The CDR3 here is CASSVVSGGADEQFF. The CDR3 coding sequence is TGTGCCAGCAGCGTAGTGAGCGGGGGGGCTGATGAGCAGTTCTTC.

The chain recombines TRBV28 with TRBJ2-1; 8 bases match TRBD2. CDR3 size: 16 residues. The germline gives CDR1 MDHEN, CDR2 SYDVKM. V gave up 7 bases and J gave up 7 bases; unmatched junction bases: 15. Here the CDR3 DNA reads TGTGCCAGCACAATATTGAGGAGCGGGAGTAAAAATGAGCAGTTCTTC. It is translated as CASTILRSGSKNEQFF.

In this sample, this clone turned up once. The chain combines TRBV4-1 with TRBJ1-2, with TRBD1 identical over 9 bases. The CDR3 contains 16 residues. Germline V CDR1 and CDR2: MGHRA, YSYEKL. V dropped 1 base and J dropped 2; count of bases not matched to a gene: 5. The CDR3 region has the DNA TGCGCCAGCAGCCAAGGACTCGGACAGGGGAACTATGGCTACACCTTC. Its protein product is CASSQGLGQGNYGYTF.

The chain combines TRBV6-6 with TRBJ1-5, with 11 bases matching TRBD1. This CDR3 is built from 14 residues. V dropped 5 bases and J dropped 7; count of bases not matched to a gene: 4. Germline lookup yields CDR1 MNHNY and CDR2 SVGAGI (reference sequence). CDR3 loop: CASSGTGGWQPQHF. The CDR3 DNA sequence: TGTGCCAGCAGTGGGACAGGGGGGTGGCAGCCCCAGCATTTT.

The CDR3 nucleotides are TGTGCCAGCAGCCAGACAGGCTACAATCAGCCCCAGCATTTT. Its protein is CASSQTGYNQPQHF. The rearrangement links TRBV25-1 to TRBJ1-5; possibly TRBD1 for D (6 bases). In germline, CDR1 is MGHDK, CDR2 SYGVNS. The ends were cut back, 6 bases at V and 3 bases at J, with 12 bases in the middle. The CDR3 has 14 amino acids. Full variable domain (remainder filled in from reference TRBV25-1 and TRBJ1-5): EADIYQTPRYLVIGTGKKITLECSQTMGHDKMYWYQQDPGMELHLIHYSYGVNSTEKGDLSSESTVSRIRTEHFPLTLESARPSHTSQYLCASSQTGYNQPQHFGDGTRLSIL.

This rearrangement joins TRBV10-3 to TRBJ1-5; 8 bases map to TRBD1. Germline CDR1 ENHRY, CDR2 SYGVKD. J was trimmed by 4 bases and V by 2 bases; bases with no gene match: 4. CDR3 length: 15 amino acids. The CDR3 loop reads CAISEITGGNQPQHF. The DNA for the CDR3 is TGTGCCATCAGTGAGATAACAGGGGGTAATCAGCCCCAGCATTTT.

The chain links TRBV4-1 to TRBJ1-6; no reliable D call. Trimming stripped 0 bases from V and 8 bases from J, with 5 bases between. Per germline, CDR1 MGHRA and CDR2 YSYEKL. CDR3 length: 13 amino acids. The CDR3 is CASSQERDSPLHF. The CDR3 coding sequence is TGCGCCAGCAGCCAAGAGCGGGATTCACCCCTCCACTTT.

This rearrangement joins TRBV7-2 to TRBJ2-5, with TRBD2 matching over 8 bases. V dropped 5 bases and J dropped 5; count of bases not matched to a gene: 10. Germline V lookup: CDR1 SGHTA, CDR2 FQGNSA. The CDR3 runs to 15 residues. CDR3 in DNA: TGTGCCAGCAGCCTACTTACGGGACTAGGGGAGACCCAGTACTTC. Amino acid sequence: CASSLLTGLGETQYF. The full variable domain, in which reference TRBV7-2 and TRBJ2-5 provide the parts outside the CDR3, is GAGVSQSPSNKVTEKGKDVELRCDPISGHTALYWYRQSLGQGLEFLIYFQGNSAPDKSGLPSDRFSAERTGGSVSTLTIQRTQQEDSAVYLCASSLLTGLGETQYFGPGTRLLVL.

This clone has only one observation. This sequence joins TRBV11-1 and TRBJ2-5; D is unresolved. Trimming left V 1 base short and J 2 bases short, with 8 bases between. The CDR3 loop spans 14 amino acids. Germline V gene sequence: CDR1 SGHAT, CDR2 FQDESV (reference sequence). The CDR3 here is CASSLVRSQETQYF. In DNA form, the CDR3 reads TGTGCCAGCAGCTTAGTTCGGTCACAAGAGACCCAGTACTTC.

V gene TRBV28 combines with J gene TRBJ2-1, with D possibly matching TRBD2 (7 bases). This CDR3 contains 15 residues. Germline lookup yields CDR1 MDHEN and CDR2 SYDVKM. Trimming removed 7 bases at V and 7 bases at J, with 20 bases between. As DNA, the CDR3 is TGTGCCAGCACACGGGGGCTAGCGGAGGCGAATGAGCAGTTCTTC. The encoded protein is CASTRGLAEANEQFF.

This chain links TRBV6-5 with TRBJ1-1; TRBD1 matches at 9 bases. Germline-derived CDR1 and CDR2 are MNHEY and SVGAGI. The CDR3 runs to 13 residues. V dropped 6 bases and J dropped 11; count of bases not matched to a gene: 10. CDR3 sequence (DNA): TGTGCCAGCAGCCGGGACAGGGCCCAGAGGGCTTTCTTT. It translates to CASSRDRAQRAFF.

The chain has TRBV6-2 or TRBV6-3 and TRBJ1-2; no clear D. The V gene lost 5 bases and the J gene lost 4 bases, with 11 bases spanning the gap. CDR1 is MNHEY and CDR2 is SVGEGT in the germline V gene. The CDR3 sequence is 13 residues long. This CDR3 is CASSDYAPYGYTF. CDR3 in DNA: TGTGCCAGCAGTGATTACGCGCCCTATGGCTACACCTTC.

This rearrangement joins TRBV2 to TRBJ1-5; TRBD1 aligns across 9 bases. CDR1 and CDR2 (germline): SNHLY, FYNNEI. The V gene end was trimmed by 4 bases and the J gene end by 6 bases; junction bases not matched to a gene: 4. This CDR3 contains 14 residues. As DNA, the CDR3 is TGTGCCAGCAGTGCGGGACAGGGTAGTCAGCCCCAGCATTTT. Its translation: CASSAGQGSQPQHF.

The genes are TRBV20-1 and TRBJ2-3; 7 bases are a match to TRBD1. The CDR3 is made up of 17 amino acids. J lost 0 bases, V lost 3 bases, and 12 bases had no gene match. CDR1 and CDR2 (germline): DFQATT, SNEGSKA (reference sequence). The CDR3 DNA is TGCAGTGCTAGTCAATGGGGACAGCTATTCAGCACAGATACGCAGTATTTT. This encodes CSASQWGQLFSTDTQYF.

The chain links TRBV7-8 to TRBJ1-4; D gene ambiguous. The CDR3 consists of 13 residues. Trimming removed 1 base at V and 8 bases at J, with 8 bases between. The germline V gene has CDR1 SGHVS and CDR2 FQNEAQ. This chain's CDR3 is CASSLGPREKLFF. CDR3 nucleotides: TGTGCCAGCAGCTTAGGCCCTAGGGAAAAACTGTTTTTT.

The V call is TRBV7-2, the J call TRBJ2-7; D gene uncertain. Trimming took off 0 bases at V and 2 bases at J, with 14 bases between the two ends. The germline V gene has CDR1 SGHTA and CDR2 FQGNSA. The CDR3 spans 16 residues. As DNA, the CDR3 is TGTGCCAGCAGCTTAGCGAATAATCTAGAAGCCTACGAGCAGTACTTC. Encoded protein: CASSLANNLEAYEQYF.

This chain connects TRBV24-1 to TRBJ1-5; 9 positions match TRBD1. Per germline, CDR1 KGHDR and CDR2 SFDVKD. Unmatched junction bases numbered 5, after V lost 4 bases and J lost 5 bases. This CDR3 region has 15 residues. For the CDR3, the DNA is TGTGCCACCAGTGACCCCGGGACAGGGCATCAGCCCCAGCATTTT. Its protein product is CATSDPGTGHQPQHF.

This clone appeared a few times. The J gene is TRBJ2-7, the V gene TRBV19; TRBD1 aligns across 9 bases. This CDR3 region has 14 residues. Germline trimming cut 5 bases from V and 5 bases from J; bases unmatched to any gene: 7. Per the germline V gene, CDR1 is LNHDA and CDR2 is SQIVND (reference sequence). The CDR3 here is CASSSDRGFDEQYF. CDR3 nucleotides: TGTGCCAGTAGTTCGGACAGGGGATTCGACGAGCAGTACTTC.

The rearrangement uses TRBV29-1 and TRBJ2-7; the match to TRBD2 covers 8 bases. The germline gives CDR1 SQVTM, CDR2 ANQGSEA. The CDR3 extends over 16 amino acids. V was clipped by 1 base and J by 1 base; unmatched bases: 9. The CDR3 DNA reads as TGCAGCGTTGAAGGCCGGGGGGGAGGAATATCCTACGAGCAGTACTTC. It yields the protein CSVEGRGGGISYEQYF.